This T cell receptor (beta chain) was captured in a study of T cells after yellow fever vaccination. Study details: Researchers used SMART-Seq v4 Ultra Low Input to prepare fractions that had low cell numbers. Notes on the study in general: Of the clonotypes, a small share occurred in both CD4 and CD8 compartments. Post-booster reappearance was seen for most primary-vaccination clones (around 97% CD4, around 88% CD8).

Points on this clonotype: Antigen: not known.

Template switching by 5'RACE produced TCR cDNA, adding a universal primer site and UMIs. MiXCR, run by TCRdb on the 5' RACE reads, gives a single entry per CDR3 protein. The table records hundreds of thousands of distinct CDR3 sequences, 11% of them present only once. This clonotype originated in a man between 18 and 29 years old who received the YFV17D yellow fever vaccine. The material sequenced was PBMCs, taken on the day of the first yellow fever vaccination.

CDR3 in amino acids: CSAQQIAYVTQYF. In DNA, the CDR3 is TGCAGTGCTCAACAGATCGCCTATGTGACCCAGTACTTC. V is TRBV20-1 and J is TRBJ2-5; D remains unclear. Per the germline V gene, CDR1 is DFQATT and CDR2 is SNEGSKA (reference sequence). V lost 5 bases to trimming and J lost 7 bases, with 17 bases between them. This CDR3 is built from 13 residues.